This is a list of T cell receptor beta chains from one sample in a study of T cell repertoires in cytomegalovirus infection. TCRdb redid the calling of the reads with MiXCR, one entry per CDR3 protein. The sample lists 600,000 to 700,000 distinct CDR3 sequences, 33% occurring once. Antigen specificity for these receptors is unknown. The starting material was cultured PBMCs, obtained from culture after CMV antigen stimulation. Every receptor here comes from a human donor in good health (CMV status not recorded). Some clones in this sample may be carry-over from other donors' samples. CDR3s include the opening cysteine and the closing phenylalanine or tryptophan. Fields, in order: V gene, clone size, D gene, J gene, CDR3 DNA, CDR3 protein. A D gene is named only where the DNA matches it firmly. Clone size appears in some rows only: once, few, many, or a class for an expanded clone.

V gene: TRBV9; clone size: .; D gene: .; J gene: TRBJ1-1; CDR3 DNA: TGTGCCAGCAGCGTAGTTATGGATTCTAACACTGAAGCTTTCTTT; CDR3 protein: CASSVVMDSNTEAFF
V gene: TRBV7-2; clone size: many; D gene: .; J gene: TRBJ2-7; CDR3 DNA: TGTGCCAGCAGCGCCCAGCCCCCCTACGAGCAGTACTTC; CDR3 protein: CASSAQPPYEQYF
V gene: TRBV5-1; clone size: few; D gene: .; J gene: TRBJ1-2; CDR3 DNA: TGCGCCAGCAGCTTGGAAGTCGGAAACTATGGCTACACCTTC; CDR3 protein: CASSLEVGNYGYTF
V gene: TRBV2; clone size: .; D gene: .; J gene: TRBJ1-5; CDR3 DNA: TGTGCCAGCGACAAAACCGGGAGCAATCAGCCCCAGCATTTT; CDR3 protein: CASDKTGSNQPQHF
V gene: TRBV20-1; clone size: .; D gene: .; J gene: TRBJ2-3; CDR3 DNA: TGCAGTGCTAGAGATGGACGGGGTCCCGGCACAGATACGCAGTATTTT; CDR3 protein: CSARDGRGPGTDTQYF
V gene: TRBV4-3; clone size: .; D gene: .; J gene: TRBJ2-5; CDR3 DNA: TGCGCCAGCAGCCAAGTTGGTGATGGGACCCAGTACTTC; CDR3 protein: CASSQVGDGTQYF
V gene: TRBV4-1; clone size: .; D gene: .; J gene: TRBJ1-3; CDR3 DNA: TGCGCCAGCAGCCAAGAGGTCTCTGGAAACACCATATATTTT; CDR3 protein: CASSQEVSGNTIYF
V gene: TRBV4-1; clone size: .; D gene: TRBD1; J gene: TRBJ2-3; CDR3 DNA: TGCGCCAGCAGCCCAGGGGACAGGGCCCCACCAGATACGCAGTATTTT; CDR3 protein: CASSPGDRAPPDTQYF
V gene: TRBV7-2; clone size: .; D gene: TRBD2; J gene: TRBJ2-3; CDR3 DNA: TGTGCCAGCAGCGATACGACTAGCGGATATAGCACAGATACGCAGTATTTT; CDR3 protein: CASSDTTSGYSTDTQYF
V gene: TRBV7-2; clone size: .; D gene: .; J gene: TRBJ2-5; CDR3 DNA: TGTGCCAGCAGCTTAGAGAGGTGGAGCCAAGAGACCCAGTACTTC; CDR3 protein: CASSLERWSQETQYF
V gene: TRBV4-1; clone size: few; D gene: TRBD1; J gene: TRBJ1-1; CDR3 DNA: TGCGCCAGCAGCCGCCAGGGCAGGGGGGACACTGAAGCTTTCTTT; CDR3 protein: CASSRQGRGDTEAFF
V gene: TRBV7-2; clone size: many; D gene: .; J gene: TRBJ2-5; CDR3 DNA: TGTGCCAGCAGTTTGCCGTACGCCGAAGAGACCCAGTACTTC; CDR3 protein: CASSLPYAEETQYF
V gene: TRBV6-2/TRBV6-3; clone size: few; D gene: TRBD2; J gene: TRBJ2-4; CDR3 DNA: TGTGCCAGCAGTGGGCCTAGCGGGACCACCCTAGCCAAAAACATTCAGTACTTC; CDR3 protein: CASSGPSGTTLAKNIQYF
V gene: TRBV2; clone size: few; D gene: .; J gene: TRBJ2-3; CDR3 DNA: TGTGCCAGCCCCGAGACCGGTGGGCGGGAAGCAGATACGCAGTATTTT; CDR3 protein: CASPETGGREADTQYF
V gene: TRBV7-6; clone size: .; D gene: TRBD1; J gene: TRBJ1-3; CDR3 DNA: TGTGCCAGCAGCGGATACAGGGGGCAATCTGGAAACACCATATATTTT; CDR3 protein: CASSGYRGQSGNTIYF
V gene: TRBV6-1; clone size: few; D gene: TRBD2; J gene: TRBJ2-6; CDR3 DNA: TGTGCCAGCAAGGCCCCTAGCGGGTTCTCTGGGGCCAACGTCCTGACTTTC; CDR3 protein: CASKAPSGFSGANVLTF
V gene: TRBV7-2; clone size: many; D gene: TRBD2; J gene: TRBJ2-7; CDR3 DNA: TGTGCCAGCAGCACTCCCCTAGCGGGACTTGAAGAGCAGTACTTC; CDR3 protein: CASSTPLAGLEEQYF
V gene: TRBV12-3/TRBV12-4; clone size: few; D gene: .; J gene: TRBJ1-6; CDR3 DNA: TGTGCCAGCAGTCTTTCACGACAGGCTCGGAATTCACCCCTCCACTTT; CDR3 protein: CASSLSRQARNSPLHF
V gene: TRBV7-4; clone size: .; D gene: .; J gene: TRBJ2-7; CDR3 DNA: TGTGCCAGCAGCCGAACAGGTCGGGAGTACTTC; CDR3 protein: CASSRTGREYF
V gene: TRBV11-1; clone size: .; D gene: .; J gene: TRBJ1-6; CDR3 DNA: TGTGCCAGCAGCTTCGCAGGGGTAAATAATTCACCCCTCCACTTT; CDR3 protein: CASSFAGVNNSPLHF
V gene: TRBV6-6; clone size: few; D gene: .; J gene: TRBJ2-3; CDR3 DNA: TGTGCCAGCAGTTACGGCGAGGGCCGCACAGATACGCAGTATTTT; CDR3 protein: CASSYGEGRTDTQYF
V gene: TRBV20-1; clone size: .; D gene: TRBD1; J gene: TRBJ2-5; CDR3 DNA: TGCAGTGTCTCGGACAGGGTTCAAGAGACCCAGTACTTC; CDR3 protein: CSVSDRVQETQYF
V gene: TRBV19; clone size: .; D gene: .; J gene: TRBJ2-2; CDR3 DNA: TGTGCCAGTAGTATTTTGACCGGGGAGCTGTTTTTT; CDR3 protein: CASSILTGELFF
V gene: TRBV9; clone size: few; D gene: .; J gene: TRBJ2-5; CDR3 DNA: TGTGCCAGCAGCGTAGCGCATTCAGAATTACAAGAGACCCAGTACTTC; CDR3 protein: CASSVAHSELQETQYF
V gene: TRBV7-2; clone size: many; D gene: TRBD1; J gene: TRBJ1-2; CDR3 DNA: TGTGCCAGCAGCCCGCGGACAGGCCTCTCTAACTATGGCTACACCTTC; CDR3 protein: CASSPRTGLSNYGYTF
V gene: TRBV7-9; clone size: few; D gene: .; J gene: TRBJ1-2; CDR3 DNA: TGTGCCAGCAGCTTTCGGGACCATGGCTACACCTTC; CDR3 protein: CASSFRDHGYTF
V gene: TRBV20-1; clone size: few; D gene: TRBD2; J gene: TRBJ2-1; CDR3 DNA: TGCAGTGCTAGAGTAGTAGGGAGGGTTATAGACAATGAGCAGTTCTTC; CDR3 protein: CSARVVGRVIDNEQFF
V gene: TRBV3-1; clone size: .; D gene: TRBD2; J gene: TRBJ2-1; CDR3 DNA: TGTGCCAGCAGCCAGGGACTAGCCCGAGACAATGAGCAGTTCTTC; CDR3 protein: CASSQGLARDNEQFF
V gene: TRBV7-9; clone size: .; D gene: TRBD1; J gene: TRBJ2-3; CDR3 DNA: TGTGCCAGCAGCTTCTGGGGAAATGACAGGGAGAGGGATACGCAGTATTTT; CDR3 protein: CASSFWGNDRERDTQYF
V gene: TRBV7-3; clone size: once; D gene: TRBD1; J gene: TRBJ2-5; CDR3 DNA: TGTGCCAGCAGCTTAACACAGGGGGCCGAGACCCAGTACTTC; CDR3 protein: CASSLTQGAETQYF
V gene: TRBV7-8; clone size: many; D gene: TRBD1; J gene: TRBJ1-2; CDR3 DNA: TGTGCCAGCAGCTTGGGGACAGCCTATGGCTACACCTTC; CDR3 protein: CASSLGTAYGYTF
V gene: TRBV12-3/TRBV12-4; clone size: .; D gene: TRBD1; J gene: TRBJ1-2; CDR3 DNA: TGTGCCAGCAGTGCCCCGGACAGGATACATGGCTACACCTTC; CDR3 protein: CASSAPDRIHGYTF
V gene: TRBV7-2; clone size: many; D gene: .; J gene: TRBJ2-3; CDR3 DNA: TGTGCCAGCAGCTCCTCCAGGCTAGCCTATAGCACAGATACGCAGTATTTT; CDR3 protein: CASSSSRLAYSTDTQYF
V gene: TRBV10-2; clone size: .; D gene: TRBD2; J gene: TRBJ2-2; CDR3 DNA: TGCGCCAGCAGTGATAGCGGGAAAAGGCCCACCGGGGAGCTGTTTTTT; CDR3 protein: CASSDSGKRPTGELFF
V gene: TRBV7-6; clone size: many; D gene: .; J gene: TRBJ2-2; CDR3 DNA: TGTGCCAGCAGCTTAGAGGTGGCCGGGGAGCTGTTTTTT; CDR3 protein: CASSLEVAGELFF
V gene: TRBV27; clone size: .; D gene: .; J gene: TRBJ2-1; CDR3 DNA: TGTGCCAGCAGTTTATCCTTCCGGGACTTCCCCTACAATGAGCAGTTCTTC; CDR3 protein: CASSLSFRDFPYNEQFF
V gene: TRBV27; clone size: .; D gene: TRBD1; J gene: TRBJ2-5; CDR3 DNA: TGTGCCAGCAGCCACAAACAGGGGGCATGGGAGACCCAGTACTTC; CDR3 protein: CASSHKQGAWETQYF
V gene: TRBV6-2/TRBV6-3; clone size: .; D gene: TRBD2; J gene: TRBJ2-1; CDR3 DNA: TGTGCCAGCAGTTACGGAGCGGGAGTAGTCAATGAGCAGTTCTTC; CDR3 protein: CASSYGAGVVNEQFF
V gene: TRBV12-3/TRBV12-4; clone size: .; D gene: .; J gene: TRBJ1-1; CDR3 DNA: TGTGCCAGCAGTTTGATGGGGGCACACACTGAAGCTTTCTTT; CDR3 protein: CASSLMGAHTEAFF
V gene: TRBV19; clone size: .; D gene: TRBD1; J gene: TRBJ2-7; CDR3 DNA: TGTGCCAGTTGTAGAGGACAGGCGGAATCGTACGAGCAGTACTTC; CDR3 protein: CASCRGQAESYEQYF
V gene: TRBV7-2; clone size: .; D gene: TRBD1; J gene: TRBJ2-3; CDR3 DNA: TGTGCCAGCAGCCAGGGGGTGGATACGCAGTATTTT; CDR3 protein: CASSQGVDTQYF
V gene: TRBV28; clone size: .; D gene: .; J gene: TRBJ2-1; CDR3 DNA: TGTGCCAGCAGTCCCGTGGGAACCTACAATGAGCAGTTCTTC; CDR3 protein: CASSPVGTYNEQFF
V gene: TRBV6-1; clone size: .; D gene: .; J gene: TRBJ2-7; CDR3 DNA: TGTGCCAGCAGTGAAGGACAGGCCCTCGAGCAGTACTTC; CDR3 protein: CASSEGQALEQYF
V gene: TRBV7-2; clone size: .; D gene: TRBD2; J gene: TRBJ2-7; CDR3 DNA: TGTGCCAGCTCCCGAAGGCTAGCGGGAGGAAGCTCCTACGAGCAGTACTTC; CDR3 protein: CASSRRLAGGSSYEQYF
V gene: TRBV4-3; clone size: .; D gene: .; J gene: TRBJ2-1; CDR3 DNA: TGCGCCAGCAGCCAAGGGAGGCAACGGGGGAGTCACTACAATGAGCAGTTCTTC; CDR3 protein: CASSQGRQRGSHYNEQFF
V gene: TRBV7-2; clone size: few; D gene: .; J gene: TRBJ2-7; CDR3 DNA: TGTGCCAGCAGCCCGTGGAACTTATCGGACGAGCAGTACTTC; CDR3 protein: CASSPWNLSDEQYF
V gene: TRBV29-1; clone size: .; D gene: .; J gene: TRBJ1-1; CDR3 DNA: TGCAGCGTAGCAGGGGTGGTGGATTCTGAAGCTTTCTTT; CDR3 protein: CSVAGVVDSEAFF
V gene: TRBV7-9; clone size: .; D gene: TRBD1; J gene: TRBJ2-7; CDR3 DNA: TGTGCCAGCAGCTTAGGATGGCAGGGGGTCAATTACGAGCAGTACTTC; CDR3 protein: CASSLGWQGVNYEQYF
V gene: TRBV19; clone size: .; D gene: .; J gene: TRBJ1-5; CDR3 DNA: TGTGCCAACACCTGCGGGACGGTTCAACAGCCCCAGCATTTT; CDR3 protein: CANTCGTVQQPQHF
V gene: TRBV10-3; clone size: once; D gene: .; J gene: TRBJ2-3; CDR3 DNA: TGTGCCATCAGTGTAGGGGAGGCAGATACGCAGTATTTT; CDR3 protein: CAISVGEADTQYF
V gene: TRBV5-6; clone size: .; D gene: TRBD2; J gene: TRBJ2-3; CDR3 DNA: TGTGCCAGCAGCTTGGGACTAGCGGGAGCCCAAGATACGCAGTATTTT; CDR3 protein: CASSLGLAGAQDTQYF
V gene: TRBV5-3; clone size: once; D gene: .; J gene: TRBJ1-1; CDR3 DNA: TGTGCCAGCAGTAGGTTTTCGAACACTGAAGCTTTCTTT; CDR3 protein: CASSRFSNTEAFF
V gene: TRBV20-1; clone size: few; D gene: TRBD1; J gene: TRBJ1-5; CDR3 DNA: TGCAGTGCTAGAGGGGACAGGGCCAATCAGCCCCAGCATTTT; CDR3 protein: CSARGDRANQPQHF
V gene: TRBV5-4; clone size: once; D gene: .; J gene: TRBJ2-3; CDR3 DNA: TGTGCCAGCAGCTTTCCCGGACTTCTCTATAGCGCAGATACGCAGTATTTT; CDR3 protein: CASSFPGLLYSADTQYF
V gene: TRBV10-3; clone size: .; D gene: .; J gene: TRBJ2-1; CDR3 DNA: TGTGCCATCAGACCCGAGGGACAAGGGCAGTTCTTC; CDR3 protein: CAIRPEGQGQFF
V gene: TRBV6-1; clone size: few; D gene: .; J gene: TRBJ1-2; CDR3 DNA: TGTGCCAGCTCCCCCGAAGACAGTTTCAACTATGGCTACACCTTC; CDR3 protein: CASSPEDSFNYGYTF